The 13 T cell receptor beta chains below were found in one sample sequenced in a study of beta chain features in type 1 diabetes. Their antigens remain unidentified. Points from the study as a whole: TCRB CDR3s were moderately but significantly shorter in Type 1 diabetes patients in all four CD4+ subsets.

TCRB transcripts that were expressed got sequenced, as all of the isolated RNA had been reverse transcribed. TCRdb's copy holds only in-frame clones and misses some; the assay was immunoSEQ multiplex PCR. The data show around 250,000 clones, over 20% seen once. The sequenced sample consisted of naive CD4+ T cells from blood. The receptors derive from a woman aged 35 to 49 with type 1 diabetes.

The chain is built from TRBV29-1 and TRBJ2-7, with 10 bases lining up with TRBD2. This CDR3 spans 13 amino acids. CDR1 is SQVTM, CDR2 ANQGSEA, per germline. J gave up 9 bases and V 6 bases, and 11 bases lay outside the gene matches. This CDR3 is CSVSGLAGERQYF. DNA for the CDR3: TGCAGCGTCTCTGGGCTAGCGGGAGAAAGGCAGTACTTC.

This clone occurred once. The chain employs TRBV5-4 and TRBJ2-7; TRBD2 aligns across 8 bases. This CDR3 is 16 amino acids long. The V segment lost 3 bases and the J segment 4 bases; nucleotides outside the gene matches: 12. The germline gives CDR1 SGHNT, CDR2 YYREEE (reference sequence). Written as DNA, the CDR3 is TGTGCCAGCAGCTCGGGAGGGCAGGGGCACGCTTACGAGCAGTACTTC. Translating it yields CASSSGGQGHAYEQYF.

The V gene is TRBV7-3, the J gene TRBJ2-7; 7 nucleotides match TRBD2. Germline values: CDR1 SGHTA, CDR2 FQGTGA. V shed 3 bases and J 7 bases; nucleotides not matched to a gene: 9. This CDR3 is 14 amino acids long. The CDR3 loop reads CASSFGAGEREQYF. The CDR3 DNA is TGTGCCAGCAGCTTCGGGGCGGGAGAAAGGGAGCAGTACTTC. The entire variable domain, with the rest obtained from reference TRBV7-3 and TRBJ2-7, is as follows: GAGVSQTPSNKVTEKGKYVELRCDPISGHTALYWYRQSLGQGPEFLIYFQGTGAADDSGLPNDRFFAVRPEGSVSTLKIQRTERGDSAVYLCASSFGAGEREQYFGPGTRLTVT.

The chain carries TRBV29-1 and TRBJ2-5; D is unclear. This CDR3 spans 12 amino acids. Germline CDR1 reads SQVTM; CDR2 reads ANQGSEA. The V gene lost 7 bases and the J gene lost 5 bases, with 14 bases spanning the gap. DNA for the CDR3: TGCAGCGCAGGTCTTCCCTCCGAGACCCAGTACTTC. It is translated as CSAGLPSETQYF.

This clone occurred a few times. V is TRBV5-1 and J is TRBJ2-1, with D unclear. The CDR3 covers 13 residues. Germline V lookup: CDR1 SGHRS, CDR2 YFSETQ. Trimming cost V 0 bases and J 3 bases, with 4 bases left between them. CDR3 loop: CASSLGSYNEQFF. In nucleotides, the CDR3 is TGCGCCAGCAGCTTGGGCAGCTACAATGAGCAGTTCTTC.

This clone came up a few times. The chain is built from TRBV28 and TRBJ2-7; D possibly corresponds to TRBD1 (7 bases). Germline V gene sequence: CDR1 MDHEN, CDR2 SYDVKM. There are 12 residues in the CDR3. The germline V and J ends were trimmed by 5 bases and 5 bases, with 10 bases remaining between them. CDR3 sequence reads: CASSGGTDEQYF. The CDR3 coding sequence is TGTGCCAGCAGTGGGGGGACAGACGAGCAGTACTTC. Looking up the rest from reference TRBV28 and TRBJ2-7 gives the full variable domain: DVKVTQSSRYLVKRTGEKVFLECVQDMDHENMFWYRQDPGLGLRLIYFSYDVKMKEKGDIPEGYSVSREKKERFSLILESASTNQTSMYLCASSGGTDEQYFGPGTRLTVT.

This clone was seen more than once but under ten times. This rearrangement joins TRBV9 to TRBJ1-6; 7 nucleotides match TRBD1. The CDR3 totals 15 residues. Germline-derived CDR1 and CDR2 are SGDLS and YYNGEE. V lost 3 bases and J lost 5; bases outside the gene matches: 5. The CDR3 sequence is CASSAGTANNSPLHF. The CDR3, as DNA: TGTGCCAGCAGCGCCGGGACAGCGAATAATTCACCCCTCCACTTT.

The V and J genes are TRBV29-1 and TRBJ2-5; D perhaps matches TRBD2 (6 bases). This CDR3 is 12 amino acids long. Germline V gives CDR1 SQVTM, CDR2 ANQGSEA. The germline V and J ends were trimmed by 7 bases and 5 bases, with 14 bases remaining between them. The CDR3, as DNA: TGCAGCGCAATACTAGCCGGGGAGACCCAGTACTTC. This encodes CSAILAGETQYF.

This clone was seen more than once but under ten times. The chain carries TRBV5-1 and TRBJ2-5; 9 nucleotides match TRBD1. CDR1 and CDR2 (germline): SGHRS, YFSETQ. Losses at the gene ends were 5 bases for V and 0 bases for J; bases not matched to a gene: 5. This CDR3 has 15 residues. CDR3 loop: CASRGTGLYQETQYF. The CDR3 DNA reads TGCGCCAGCAGAGGGACAGGGCTCTACCAAGAGACCCAGTACTTC.

This clone was found a few times. The chain is built from TRBV4-3 and TRBJ1-2, with D tentatively TRBD1 (5 bases). Germline CDR1 LGHNA, CDR2 YSLEER. Trimming stripped 0 bases from V and 8 bases from J, with 16 bases between. This CDR3 is 15 amino acids long. This chain's CDR3 is CASSQDFGDYGGYTF. CDR3 in DNA: TGCGCCAGCAGCCAAGATTTTGGGGACTACGGGGGCTACACCTTC.

This chain links TRBV5-4 with TRBJ2-7; possible D gene TRBD1, 5 bases. The germline V gene encodes CDR1 SGHNT and CDR2 YYREEE (reference sequence). CDR3 size: 13 residues. Trimming shortened V by 2 bases and J by 3 bases, and 9 bases separated the two germline ends. CDR3 in DNA: TGTGCCAGCAGCTTTGGGGCCAGCTACGAGCAGTACTTC. It specifies CASSFGASYEQYF.

The chain carries TRBV2 and TRBJ1-6, with D maybe TRBD1 (5 bases). With 5 bases removed from V and 6 bases from J, the gap between germline ends came to 11 bases. Germline CDR1 and CDR2: SNHLY and FYNNEI. The CDR3 sequence is 14 residues long. Here the CDR3 reads CASSFWQGNSPLHF. The CDR3 DNA follows: TGTGCCAGCAGTTTTTGGCAGGGTAATTCACCCCTCCACTTT.

The gene calls are TRBV11-1 and TRBJ2-1, with TRBD1 matching over 7 bases. The CDR3 runs 12 residues. Unmatched junction bases numbered 7, after V lost 5 bases and J lost 12 bases. CDR1 and CDR2 from the germline V gene are SGHAT and FQDESV (reference sequence). CDR3 amino acids: CASSPSDRRQFF. The CDR3 region has the DNA TGTGCCAGCAGCCCGTCGGACAGGAGGCAGTTCTTC.